These 25 T cell receptor beta chains originate from one sample sequenced in a study of human T cells and chemical hapten exposure. Regarding time point: pre-sensitization, week 0. Described treatment: therapeutic diphenylcyclopropenone sensitization with weekly scalp DPC. A single record per CDR3 protein comes from TCRdb applying MiXCR to the RACE reads. In the table there are 350,000 to 400,000 distinct CDR3 sequences, 4.5% to 6% of which are singletons. Sequenced here: whole blood, sampled in connection with sensitization to the hapten diphenylcyclopropenone (DPC). These receptors came from a woman aged 50 to 60 with alopecia areata. Some clones in this sample may be carry-over from other donors' samples.

The rearrangement uses TRBV15 and TRBJ2-3; 7 bases match TRBD1. This CDR3 comprises 15 residues. CDR1 is LNHNV and CDR2 is YYDKDF in the germline V gene (reference sequence). J lost 2 bases, V lost 0 bases, and 2 bases had no gene match. The CDR3 bases are TGTGCCACCAGCAGAGACAGGGGGAACACAGATACGCAGTATTTT. As protein: CATSRDRGNTDTQYF.

Notes on this clonotype: This could be a read error, since a much larger clone is one nucleotide away. The chain combines TRBV24-1 with TRBJ2-3; 9 bases line up with TRBD2. The length of the CDR3 is 15 residues. Germline-derived CDR1 and CDR2 are KGHDR and SFDVKD. The chain's CDR3 is CATSVRGRASDMQYF. The CDR3 DNA follows: TGTGCCACCAGTGTACGCGGGAGGGCCTCAGATATGCAGTATTTT.

This clonotype occurred many times. V usage is TRBV9 and J usage is TRBJ2-3; the D gene is possibly TRBD2 (5 bases). The CDR3 contains 14 residues. Germline values: CDR1 SGDLS, CDR2 YYNGEE. The germline V and J ends were trimmed by 1 base and 6 bases, with 12 bases remaining between them. Written as DNA, the CDR3 is TGTGCCAGCAGCGTACATAATATAGCGGATACGCAGTATTTT. Protein product: CASSVHNIADTQYF.

For the CDR3, the DNA is TGTGCCATCAGTGCCGGGACAATTGCAACTAATGAAAAACTGTTTTTT. The encoded protein is CAISAGTIATNEKLFF. The chain couples TRBV10-3 to TRBJ1-4; perhaps TRBD1 as D (6 bases). The CDR3 contains 16 residues. V was cut by 4 bases and J by 0 bases, with 12 bases left in between. CDR1 is ENHRY and CDR2 is SYGVKD in the germline V gene.

J is TRBJ2-1 and V is TRBV30; D possibly corresponds to TRBD1 (6 bases). V shed 4 bases and J shed 9 bases, with 16 bases lying between them. Per germline, CDR1 GTSNPN and CDR2 SVGIG (reference sequence). This CDR3 region has 13 residues. CDR3 in DNA: TGTGCCTGGAACCAGGGGAGATGGAGTGAGCAGTTCTTC. Protein: CAWNQGRWSEQFF.

In this sample, this clonotype turned up many times. The chain employs TRBV25-1 and TRBJ2-2; D remains ambiguous. Germline V gene sequence: CDR1 MGHDK, CDR2 SYGVNS. V gave up 3 bases and J gave up 4 bases, with 12 bases separating them. The CDR3 loop spans 15 amino acids. The CDR3 here is CASSDPGRVTGELFF. DNA of the CDR3: TGTGCCAGCAGTGACCCTGGACGGGTCACCGGGGAGCTGTTTTTT.

The V call is TRBV28, the J call TRBJ2-1, with TRBD2 matching 12 bases. CDR1 and CDR2 from the germline V gene are MDHEN and SYDVKM. CDR3 length equals 16 residues. V gave up 5 bases and J gave up 5 bases; unmatched junction bases: 7. The CDR3 nucleotides are TGTGCCAGCAGTCCCTGGACTAGCGGGACCAACAATGAGCAGTTCTTC. This encodes CASSPWTSGTNNEQFF. The full variable domain, completed using reference TRBV28 and TRBJ2-1, is DVKVTQSSRYLVKRTGEKVFLECVQDMDHENMFWYRQDPGLGLRLIYFSYDVKMKEKGDIPEGYSVSREKKERFSLILESASTNQTSMYLCASSPWTSGTNNEQFFGPGTRLTVL.

This clonotype occurred many times. This chain joins TRBV28 and TRBJ2-2, with D unclear. The CDR3 has 14 amino acids. V was shortened by 3 bases and J by 6 bases, with 11 bases between the two germline ends. Looked up from germline, CDR1 is MDHEN and CDR2 is SYDVKM. The CDR3 DNA is TGTGCCAGCAGTTTCGTTTTGAGGTCCGGGGAGCTGTTTTTT. It codes for CASSFVLRSGELFF.

The gene calls are TRBV12-3 or TRBV12-4 and TRBJ1-5, with a possible D match to TRBD1 (6 bases). The CDR3 is made up of 15 amino acids. Trimming shortened V by 5 bases and J by 2 bases, and 13 bases separated the two germline ends. CDR3 region: CASSPQGLGNQPQHF. The CDR3 nucleotides read TGTGCCAGCAGTCCACAGGGTTTGGGCAATCAGCCCCAGCATTTT.

This clonotype was picked up many times. The chain recombines TRBV7-2 with TRBJ1-4; 7 bases line up with TRBD1. The CDR3 runs to 15 residues. The V gene end was trimmed by 4 bases and the J gene end by 8 bases; junction bases not matched to a gene: 10. Germline CDR1 SGHTA, CDR2 FQGNSA. The CDR3 protein is CASSSLAFRGEKLFF. CDR3 nucleotide sequence: TGTGCCAGCAGCTCATTGGCCTTCAGGGGGGAAAAACTGTTTTTT.

This clonotype was counted a few times. The chain joins TRBV7-6 to TRBJ2-3, with a possible D match to TRBD2 (6 bases). V was trimmed by 5 bases and J by 4 bases, leaving 13 bases between them. Germline V CDR1 and CDR2: SGHVS, FNYEAQ. The CDR3 consists of 14 residues. The CDR3 protein is CASSLRDFSDTQYF. In DNA, the CDR3 is TGTGCCAGCAGCCTTAGGGACTTTTCAGATACGCAGTATTTT.

V and J are TRBV6-1 and TRBJ1-6; D is undetermined. CDR1 MNHNS and CDR2 SASEGT come from the germline V gene. The CDR3 has 17 residues. V gave up 2 bases and J gave up 5 bases, with 16 bases separating them. CDR3 DNA sequence: TGTGCCAGCAGTGAACCCCAGATCACGGATAATAATTCACCCCTCCACTTT. It is translated as CASSEPQITDNNSPLHF.

The sample holds a few counts of this clonotype. The CDR3 sequence: CASSPWQTGDTEAFF. The CDR3 bases are TGTGCCAGCAGCCCCTGGCAAACAGGGGACACTGAAGCTTTCTTT. The chain has TRBV7-2 and TRBJ1-1, with 7 bases aligning to TRBD1. The junction had 9 bases not matched to a gene; V was cut back by 5 bases and J by 3 bases. From germline, CDR1 is SGHTA and CDR2 FQGNSA. This CDR3 contains 15 residues.

The table lists this clonotype with many counts. V usage is TRBV20-1 and J usage is TRBJ2-1, with a weak D call TRBD2 (5 bases). V was cut by 0 bases and J by 0 bases, with 6 bases left in between. The germline gives CDR1 DFQATT, CDR2 SNEGSKA (reference sequence). The CDR3 has 14 amino acids. The CDR3 DNA follows: TGCAGTGCTAGAGAGGGGAGCTCCTACAATGAGCAGTTCTTC. This gives the protein CSAREGSSYNEQFF.

This clonotype occurred a few times. The rearrangement joins TRBV6-1 to TRBJ1-2; D possibly corresponds to TRBD1 (5 bases). Per the germline V gene, CDR1 is MNHNS and CDR2 is SASEGT. The CDR3 extends over 14 amino acids. Trimming took 4 bases from V and 4 from J, leaving 13 bases between them. DNA for the CDR3: TGTGCCAGCAGTGGGCAGGGAAAAAGCTATGGCTACACCTTC. Amino acid sequence: CASSGQGKSYGYTF.

Ten or more counts support this clonotype. The chain recombines TRBV6-2 or TRBV6-3 with TRBJ2-7; D call uncertain. The length of the CDR3 is 13 residues. The ends were cut back, 5 bases at V and 0 bases at J, with 8 bases in the middle. Per the germline V gene, CDR1 is MNHEY and CDR2 is SVGEGT. In DNA form, the CDR3 reads TGTGCCAGCAGTACGAAGTACTCCTACGAGCAGTACTTC. Residues: CASSTKYSYEQYF.

The rearrangement uses TRBV10-3 and TRBJ2-6; D tentatively fits TRBD1 or TRBD2 (5 bases each). Germline assignment: CDR1 ENHRY and CDR2 SYGVKD. The ends were cut back, 3 bases at V and 3 bases at J, with 15 bases in the middle. The CDR3 extends over 17 amino acids. For the CDR3, the DNA is TGTGCCATCAGTGATCGGGACCGGTTAGGTGGGGCCAACGTCCTGACTTTC. Its protein is CAISDRDRLGGANVLTF.

In its sample, this clonotype was seen many times. The J gene is TRBJ2-7, the V gene TRBV29-1; 12 positions agree with TRBD2. J was trimmed by 6 bases and V by 4 bases; bases with no gene match: 1. Germline V lookup: CDR1 SQVTM, CDR2 ANQGSEA. The CDR3 runs 12 residues. The CDR3 DNA sequence: TGCAGCGTTGCTAGCGGGAGGGGCGAGCAGTACTTC. It encodes CSVASGRGEQYF.

This clonotype was detected many times. CDR3 nucleotides: TGTGCCAGCAGTCCGTCGGTAGTTAACAATGAGCAGTTCTTC. Translation: CASSPSVVNNEQFF. The chain carries TRBV12-3 or TRBV12-4 and TRBJ2-1; D ambiguous. Trimming removed 5 bases from V and 5 bases from J, with 13 bases in between. The CDR3 is made up of 14 amino acids.

This clonotype was observed many times. The J gene is TRBJ1-2, the V gene TRBV5-1, with D possibly being TRBD1 (5 bases). CDR1 SGHRS and CDR2 YFSETQ come from the germline V gene. The CDR3 has 15 amino acids. Deletions cut 4 bases from V and 4 bases from J, with 17 bases between. The CDR3 spells CASSGYWGTTYGYTF. CDR3 sequence (DNA): TGCGCCAGCAGCGGTTACTGGGGGACCACCTATGGCTACACCTTC.

This clonotype has a count of ten or more. The V and J genes are TRBV9 and TRBJ2-2; 7 bases match TRBD2. CDR1 is SGDLS and CDR2 is YYNGEE in the germline V gene. V lost 7 bases to trimming and J lost 3 bases; unmatched junction nucleotides: 6. The CDR3 covers 14 residues. DNA of the CDR3: TGTGCCAGCGTACGGGGGGTCGACACCGGGGAGCTGTTTTTT. Translated, it gives CASVRGVDTGELFF. Based on the CDR3 plus reference TRBV9 and TRBJ2-2, the full variable domain is DSGVTQTPKHLITATGQRVTLRCSPRSGDLSVYWYQQSLDQGLQFLIQYYNGEERAKGNILERFSAQQFPDLHSELNLSSLELGDSALYFCASVRGVDTGELFFGEGSRLTVL.

This clonotype showed up many times. The chain uses TRBV6-1 and TRBJ2-3; 7 nucleotides align to TRBD2. The CDR3 loop spans 15 amino acids. CDR1 is MNHNS and CDR2 is SASEGT in the germline V gene. V was pared by 5 bases and J by 1 base, with 6 bases of the junction left unmatched. Here the CDR3 reads CASSSLAGGTDTQYF. The CDR3 DNA is TGTGCCAGCAGTTCCTTAGCGGGCGGCACAGATACGCAGTATTTT.

This clonotype was observed many times. The rearrangement uses TRBV24-1 and TRBJ1-1; TRBD1 might be the D (6 bases). The germline V and J ends were trimmed by 0 bases and 1 base, with 17 bases remaining between them. The germline gives CDR1 KGHDR, CDR2 SFDVKD. This CDR3 comprises 18 residues. CDR3 loop: CATSDLQGSDRQNTEAFF. In DNA form, the CDR3 reads TGTGCCACCAGTGATTTGCAGGGCTCAGACAGGCAGAACACTGAAGCTTTCTTT.

This chain links TRBV6-2 or TRBV6-3 with TRBJ1-5; D is unclear. Germline CDR1 MNHEY, CDR2 SVGEGT. The germline V and J ends were trimmed by 7 bases and 0 bases, with 13 bases remaining between them. The CDR3 runs to 15 residues. CDR3 DNA sequence: TGTGCCAGCACCGGTACAGCTTATAGCAATCAGCCCCAGCATTTT. Translating gives CASTGTAYSNQPQHF.

This clonotype was observed at least ten times. This chain uses TRBV29-1 with TRBJ1-1; TRBD1 matches 9 bases. The CDR3 contains 12 residues. Trimming at V came to 4 bases and at J to 10 bases, leaving 7 bases not matched to a gene. The germline V gene encodes CDR1 SQVTM and CDR2 ANQGSEA. CDR3 sequence (DNA): TGCAGCGTTGGGGCCGGGGGACAGGGAGCTTTCTTT. Amino acid sequence: CSVGAGGQGAFF.